Listed below are T cell receptor beta chains from one sample, sequenced in a study of Graves' ophthalmopathy and Graves' hyperthyroidism. TCRdb re-derived calls from the multiplex PCR reads in MiXCR, one entry per CDR3 protein. The sample carries about 1.2 million distinct CDR3 sequences, about 40% recorded once. Sequenced material: peripheral blood or thyroid tissue (not recorded which). All receptors come from an adult man with Graves' hyperthyroidism. The CDR3 runs from the conserved cysteine through the conserved F or W. Fields, in order: J gene, V gene, D gene, clone size, CDR3 protein, CDR3 DNA. The D gene is left open where the match is weak. Not every row has a clone size; where given, it reads once, few, many or a size class.

j_gene: TRBJ1-1; v_gene: TRBV9; d_gene: TRBD1; abundance: .; CDR3aa: CASSAGGVDSGNTEAFF; CDR3nt: TGTGCCAGCAGCGCAGGGGGGGTGGACAGTGGAAACACTGAAGCTTTCTTT
j_gene: TRBJ2-7; v_gene: TRBV19; d_gene: .; abundance: .; CDR3aa: CASSILFGYEQYF; CDR3nt: TGTGCCAGTAGTATACTTTTTGGCTACGAGCAGTACTTC
j_gene: TRBJ2-6; v_gene: TRBV12-3/TRBV12-4; d_gene: TRBD1; abundance: .; CDR3aa: CASSFAGGGANVLTF; CDR3nt: TGTGCCAGCAGTTTCGCAGGGGGTGGGGCCAACGTCCTGACTTTC
j_gene: TRBJ1-1; v_gene: TRBV25-1; d_gene: .; abundance: .; CDR3aa: CASRAVTEAFF; CDR3nt: TGTGCCAGCAGGGCGGTGACTGAAGCTTTCTTT
j_gene: TRBJ1-5; v_gene: TRBV20-1; d_gene: .; abundance: .; CDR3aa: CSANERVRVNQPQHF; CDR3nt: TGCAGTGCAAACGAACGGGTGAGGGTAAACCAGCCCCAGCATTTT
j_gene: TRBJ2-7; v_gene: TRBV29-1; d_gene: TRBD2; abundance: few; CDR3aa: CSVEDGGSNSYEQYF; CDR3nt: TGCAGCGTTGAAGATGGCGGGAGTAACTCCTACGAGCAGTACTTC
j_gene: TRBJ1-6; v_gene: TRBV20-1; d_gene: .; abundance: .; CDR3aa: CSAAKRNTDSPLHF; CDR3nt: TGCAGTGCCGCGAAACGGAACACCGATTCACCCCTCCACTTT
j_gene: TRBJ2-5; v_gene: TRBV11-2; d_gene: .; abundance: few; CDR3aa: CASSLDWEGGETQYF; CDR3nt: TGTGCCAGCAGCTTAGATTGGGAGGGGGGGGAGACCCAGTACTTC
j_gene: TRBJ2-2; v_gene: TRBV29-1; d_gene: .; abundance: many; CDR3aa: CSVVAGNTGELFF; CDR3nt: TGCAGCGTTGTCGCGGGAAACACCGGGGAGCTGTTTTTT
j_gene: TRBJ2-2; v_gene: TRBV29-1; d_gene: .; abundance: many; CDR3aa: CSVGGISNTGELFF; CDR3nt: TGCAGCGTTGGCGGGATCTCCAACACCGGGGAGCTGTTTTTT
j_gene: TRBJ1-6; v_gene: TRBV2; d_gene: TRBD1; abundance: .; CDR3aa: CAIQGGNSPLHF; CDR3nt: TGTGCCATTCAGGGGGGCAATTCACCCCTCCACTTT
j_gene: TRBJ1-1; v_gene: TRBV7-9; d_gene: .; abundance: many; CDR3aa: CASSLRSGGTGTEAFF; CDR3nt: TGTGCCAGCAGCTTAAGATCCGGGGGAACCGGCACTGAAGCTTTCTTT
j_gene: TRBJ2-6; v_gene: TRBV7-9; d_gene: .; abundance: .; CDR3aa: CARSFQGSGANVLTF; CDR3nt: TGTGCCAGGAGCTTTCAGGGGTCTGGGGCCAACGTCCTGACTTTC
j_gene: TRBJ2-5; v_gene: TRBV18; d_gene: .; abundance: few; CDR3aa: CASSPDTGQETQYF; CDR3nt: TGTGCCAGCTCACCAGATACAGGCCAAGAGACCCAGTACTTC
j_gene: TRBJ1-3; v_gene: TRBV9; d_gene: TRBD1; abundance: .; CDR3aa: CASSTYGRGIGSGNTIYF; CDR3nt: TGTGCCAGCAGCACGTACGGCAGGGGGATCGGCTCTGGAAACACCATATATTTT
j_gene: TRBJ1-6; v_gene: TRBV7-8; d_gene: .; abundance: .; CDR3aa: CASSLGTRHSPLHF; CDR3nt: TGTGCCAGCAGCTTAGGGACAAGGCATTCACCCCTCCACTTT
j_gene: TRBJ1-6; v_gene: TRBV5-1; d_gene: .; abundance: many; CDR3aa: CASSPGGGPDSPLHF; CDR3nt: TGCGCCAGCAGCCCGGGGGGGGGCCCGGATTCACCCCTCCACTTT
j_gene: TRBJ1-1; v_gene: TRBV15; d_gene: .; abundance: few; CDR3aa: CATRQPMNTEAFF; CDR3nt: TGTGCCACCCGTCAACCTATGAACACTGAAGCTTTCTTT
j_gene: TRBJ1-1; v_gene: TRBV20-1; d_gene: TRBD1; abundance: few; CDR3aa: CSARDQGASSGTEAFF; CDR3nt: TGCAGTGCTAGAGATCAGGGGGCGTCCTCAGGGACTGAAGCTTTCTTT
j_gene: TRBJ1-2; v_gene: TRBV7-9; d_gene: .; abundance: many; CDR3aa: CASSLFGRDYGYTF; CDR3nt: TGTGCCAGCAGCTTATTCGGGCGGGACTATGGCTACACCTTC
j_gene: TRBJ2-2; v_gene: TRBV2; d_gene: TRBD1; abundance: .; CDR3aa: CASTLTGISGELFF; CDR3nt: TGTGCCAGCACCCTGACAGGGATCTCCGGGGAGCTGTTTTTT
j_gene: TRBJ2-7; v_gene: TRBV7-2; d_gene: .; abundance: many; CDR3aa: CASSPRAGEQYF; CDR3nt: TGTGCCAGCAGCCCGAGGGCGGGGGAGCAGTACTTC
j_gene: TRBJ2-2; v_gene: TRBV24-1; d_gene: TRBD2; abundance: many; CDR3aa: CATSDWTSGVGTGELFF; CDR3nt: TGTGCCACCAGTGATTGGACTAGCGGGGTAGGCACCGGGGAGCTGTTTTTT
j_gene: TRBJ1-5; v_gene: TRBV12-3/TRBV12-4; d_gene: .; abundance: .; CDR3aa: CASSFGTPGRPQHF; CDR3nt: TGTGCCAGCAGTTTTGGGACTCCCGGACGGCCCCAGCATTTT